This paragraph reports one T cell receptor (beta chain). Germline V gene data show CDR1 as SGHAT and CDR2 as FQNNGV. CDR3 length: 12 amino acids. The V gene lost 10 bases and the J gene lost 2 bases, with 12 bases spanning the gap. This specimen belongs to a study of blood T cell repertoires in COVID-19. Original processing notes: Cell counts per sample came from amplifying reference gene primers. Profiling relied on immunoSEQ multiplex PCR, and the TCRdb table lists in-frame clones only, not all of them. V and J calls and clone size are those listed in that table; D and trimming were worked out from the DNA. The sample contains around 190,000 clones, about 82% of which appear only once.

Sequenced material: PBMCs or T cells enriched from blood (not recorded which). The TCR was taken from a man aged 35-49 years with acute COVID-19. This chain links TRBV11-2 with TRBJ2-7; D not resolved. CDR3 sequence reads: CATLNKAYEQYF. CDR3 in DNA: TGTGCCACCTTGAACAAAGCCTACGAGCAGTACTTC.